This section outlines one T cell receptor (beta chain) sequence together with its context. Its antigen is still unknown. UMI-labeled TRB cDNA libraries were prepared by 5' RACE. TCRdb derives one entry per CDR3 protein from the 5' RACE reads, leaving out DNA. The sample includes tens of thousands of distinct CDR3 sequences. The sample is drawn from a study of CXCR3-negative and CXCR3-positive naive CD8 T cells. Study results and limitations: Similar TRBV-TRBJ gene usage was seen in naive CXCR3-negative and CXCR3-positive cells, but not in memory cells. Similarly elevated diversity marked both naive subsets, with memory CD8+ cells showing far lower diversity. In CXCR3-positive naive cells, the TRB CDR3s were more hydrophobic than in CXCR3-negative naive cells.

The CDR3 covers 15 residues. Germline V gene lookup returns CDR1 LNHDA and CDR2 SQIVND (reference sequence). A CD45RO-CCR7+CD27+CD95- profile was what naive CD8+ T cells displayed. Sequencing was carried out using naive CXCR3+ CD8+ T cells from blood. The subset is: CD45RO-CCR7+CD27+CD95- naive CD8+ T cells expressing CXCR3 (TNR3+). The TCR comes from a human donor in good health. Some clones in this sample may be carry-over from other donors' samples. The rearrangement joins TRBV19 to TRBJ1-5. CDR3 amino acids: CASTPSSYSNQPQHF.